This T cell receptor beta chain was identified during a study of shared clonotypes between healthy human individuals. Clones were sequenced by immunoSEQ multiplex PCR, and TCRdb holds only the in-frame ones, with some missing. Of 2.3 million or so clones listed, more than 80% are singletons. Material for sequencing was naive CD4+ T cells from PBMCs. Subset here: CD45RA+ positively selected. The TCR originated in a man aged 18 to 29 in good health. Some clones in this sample may be carry-over from other donors' samples.

In DNA, the CDR3 is TGCGCCAGCAGCTTGGGCGAGGCACTCCCTGTTGAGCAGTACTTC. This codes for CASSLGEALPVEQYF. V and J are TRBV5-1 and TRBJ2-7; D remains ambiguous. The CDR3 runs to 15 residues. With 0 bases removed from V and 7 bases from J, the gap between germline ends came to 17 bases. Germline V gene data show CDR1 as SGHRS and CDR2 as YFSETQ. Full variable domain (outside the CDR3, taken from reference TRBV5-1 and TRBJ2-7): KAGVTQTPRYLIKTRGQQVTLSCSPISGHRSVSWYQQTPGQGLQFLFEYFSETQRNKGNFPGRFSGRQFSNSRSEMNVSTLELGDSALYLCASSLGEALPVEQYFGPGTRLTVT.